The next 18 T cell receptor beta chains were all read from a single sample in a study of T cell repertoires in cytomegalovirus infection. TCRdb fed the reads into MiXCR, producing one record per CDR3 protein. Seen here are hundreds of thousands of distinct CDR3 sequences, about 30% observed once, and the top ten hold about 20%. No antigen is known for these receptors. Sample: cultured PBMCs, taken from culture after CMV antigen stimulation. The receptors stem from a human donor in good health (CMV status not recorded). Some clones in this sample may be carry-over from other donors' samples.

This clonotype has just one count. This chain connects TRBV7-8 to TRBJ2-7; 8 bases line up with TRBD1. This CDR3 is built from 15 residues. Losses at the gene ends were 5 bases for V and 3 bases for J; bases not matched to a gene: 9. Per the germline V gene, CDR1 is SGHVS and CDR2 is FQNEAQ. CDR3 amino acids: CASSPTGVPLYEQYF. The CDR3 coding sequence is TGTGCCAGCAGCCCGACAGGGGTTCCTCTCTACGAGCAGTACTTC.

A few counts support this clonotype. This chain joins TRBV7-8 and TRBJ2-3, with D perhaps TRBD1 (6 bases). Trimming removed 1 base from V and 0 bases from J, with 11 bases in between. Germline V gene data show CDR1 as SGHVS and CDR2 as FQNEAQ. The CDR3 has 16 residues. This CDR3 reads CASSLGGGASTDTQYF. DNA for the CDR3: TGTGCCAGCAGCTTAGGTGGGGGCGCAAGCACAGATACGCAGTATTTT.

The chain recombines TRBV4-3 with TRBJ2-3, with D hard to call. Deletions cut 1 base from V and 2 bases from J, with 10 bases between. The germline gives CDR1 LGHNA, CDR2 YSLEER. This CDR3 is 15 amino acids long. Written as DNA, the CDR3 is TGCGCCAGCAGCCAAGGATGGGCGCCCACAGATACGCAGTATTTT. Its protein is CASSQGWAPTDTQYF.

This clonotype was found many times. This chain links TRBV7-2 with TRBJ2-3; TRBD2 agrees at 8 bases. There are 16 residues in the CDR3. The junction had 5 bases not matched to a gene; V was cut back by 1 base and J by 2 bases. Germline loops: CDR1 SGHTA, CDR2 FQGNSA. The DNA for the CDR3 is TGTGCCAGCAGCTTAGTCGGGGGGGCCCACACAGATACGCAGTATTTT. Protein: CASSLVGGAHTDTQYF. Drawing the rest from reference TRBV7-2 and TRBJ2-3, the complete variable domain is GAGVSQSPSNKVTEKGKDVELRCDPISGHTALYWYRQSLGQGLEFLIYFQGNSAPDKSGLPSDRFSAERTGGSVSTLTIQRTQQEDSAVYLCASSLVGGAHTDTQYFGPGTRLTVL.

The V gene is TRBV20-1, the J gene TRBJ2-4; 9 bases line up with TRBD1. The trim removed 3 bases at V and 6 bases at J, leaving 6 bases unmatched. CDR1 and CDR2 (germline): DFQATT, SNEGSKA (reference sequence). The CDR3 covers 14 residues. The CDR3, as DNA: TGCAGTGCTAGCACCGGACAGGGGACAAACATTCAGTACTTC. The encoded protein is CSASTGQGTNIQYF.

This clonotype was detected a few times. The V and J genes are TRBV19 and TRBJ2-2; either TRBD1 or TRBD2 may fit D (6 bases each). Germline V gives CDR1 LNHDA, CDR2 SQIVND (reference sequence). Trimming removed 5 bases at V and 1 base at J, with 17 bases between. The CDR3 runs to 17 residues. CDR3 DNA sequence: TGTGCCAGTAGTCCCTCCGGGGGCAGCAGGAACACCGGGGAGCTGTTTTTT. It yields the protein CASSPSGGSRNTGELFF.

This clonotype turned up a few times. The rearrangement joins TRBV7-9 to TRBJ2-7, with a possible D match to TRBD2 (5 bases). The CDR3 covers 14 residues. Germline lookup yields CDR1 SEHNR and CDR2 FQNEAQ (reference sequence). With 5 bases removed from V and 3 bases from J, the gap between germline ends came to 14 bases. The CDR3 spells CASSASGRNYEQYF. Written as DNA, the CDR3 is TGTGCCAGCAGCGCCAGTGGGAGAAACTACGAGCAGTACTTC.

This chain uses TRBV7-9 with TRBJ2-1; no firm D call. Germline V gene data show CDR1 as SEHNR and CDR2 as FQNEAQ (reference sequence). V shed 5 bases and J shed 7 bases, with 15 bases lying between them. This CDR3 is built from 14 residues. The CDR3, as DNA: TGTGCCAGCAGCCCTGCAGTTGTGAGAAATGAGCAGTTCTTC. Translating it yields CASSPAVVRNEQFF.

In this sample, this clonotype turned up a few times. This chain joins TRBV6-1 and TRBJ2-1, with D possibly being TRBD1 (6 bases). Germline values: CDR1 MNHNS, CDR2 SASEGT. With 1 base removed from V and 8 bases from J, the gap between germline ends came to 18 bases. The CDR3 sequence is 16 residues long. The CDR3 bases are TGTGCCAGCAGTGAAGTCTATCAGGGGCCTCCCGATGAGCAGTTCTTC. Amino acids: CASSEVYQGPPDEQFF.

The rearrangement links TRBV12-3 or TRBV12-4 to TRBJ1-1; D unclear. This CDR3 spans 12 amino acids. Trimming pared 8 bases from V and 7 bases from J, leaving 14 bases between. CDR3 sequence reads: CASEMWRDEAFF. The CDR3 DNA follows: TGTGCCAGCGAAATGTGGAGGGATGAAGCTTTCTTT.

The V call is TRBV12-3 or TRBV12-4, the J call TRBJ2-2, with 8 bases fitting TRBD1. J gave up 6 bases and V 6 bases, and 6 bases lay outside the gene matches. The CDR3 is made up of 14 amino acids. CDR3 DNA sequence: TGTGCCAGCAGCGACAACAGGGGGGCCGGGGAGCTGTTTTTT. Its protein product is CASSDNRGAGELFF.

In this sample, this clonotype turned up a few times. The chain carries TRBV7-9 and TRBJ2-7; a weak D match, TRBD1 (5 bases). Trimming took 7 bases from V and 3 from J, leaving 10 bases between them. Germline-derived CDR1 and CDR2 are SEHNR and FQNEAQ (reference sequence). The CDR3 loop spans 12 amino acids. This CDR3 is CASTSDNYEQYF. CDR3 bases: TGTGCCAGCACCTCGGACAACTACGAGCAGTACTTC. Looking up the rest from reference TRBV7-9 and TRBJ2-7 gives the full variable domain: DTGVSQNPRHKITKRGQNVTFRCDPISEHNRLYWYRQTLGQGPEFLTYFQNEAQLEKSRLLSDRFSAERPKGSFSTLEIQRTEQGDSAMYLCASTSDNYEQYFGPGTRLTVT.

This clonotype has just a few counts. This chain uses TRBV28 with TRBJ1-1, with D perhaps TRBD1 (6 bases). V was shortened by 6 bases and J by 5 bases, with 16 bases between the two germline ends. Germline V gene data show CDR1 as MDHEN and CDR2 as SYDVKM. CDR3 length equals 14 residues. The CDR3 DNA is TGTGCCAGCAGCAACAGGGCCCACAGGACTGAAGCTTTCTTT. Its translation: CASSNRAHRTEAFF.

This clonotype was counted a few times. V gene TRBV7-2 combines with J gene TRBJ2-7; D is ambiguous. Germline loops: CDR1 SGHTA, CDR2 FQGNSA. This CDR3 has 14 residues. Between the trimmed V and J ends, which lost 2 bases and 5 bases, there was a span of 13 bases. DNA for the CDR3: TGTGCCAGCAGCTTAACGTCTAGAGCCCACGAGCAGTACTTC. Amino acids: CASSLTSRAHEQYF.

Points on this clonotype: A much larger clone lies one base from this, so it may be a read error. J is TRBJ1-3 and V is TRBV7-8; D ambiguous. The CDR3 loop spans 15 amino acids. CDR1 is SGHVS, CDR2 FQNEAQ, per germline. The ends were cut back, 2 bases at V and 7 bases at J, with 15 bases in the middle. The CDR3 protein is CASSLPGGTGNTIYF. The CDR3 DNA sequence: TGTGCCAGCAGCTTACCCGGTGGCACGGGGAACACCATATATTTT.

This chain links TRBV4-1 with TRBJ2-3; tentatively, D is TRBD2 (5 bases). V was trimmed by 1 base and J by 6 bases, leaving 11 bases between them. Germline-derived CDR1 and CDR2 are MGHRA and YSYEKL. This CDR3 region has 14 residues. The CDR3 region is CASSQASGWDTQYF. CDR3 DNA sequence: TGCGCCAGCAGCCAAGCATCGGGGTGGGATACGCAGTATTTT.

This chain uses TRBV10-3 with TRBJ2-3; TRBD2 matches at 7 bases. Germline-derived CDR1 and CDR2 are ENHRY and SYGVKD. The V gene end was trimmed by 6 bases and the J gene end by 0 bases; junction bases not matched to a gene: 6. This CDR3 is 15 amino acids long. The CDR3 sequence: CAISRLAVSTDTQYF. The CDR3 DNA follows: TGTGCCATCAGCCGTCTAGCGGTTAGCACAGATACGCAGTATTTT.

CDR3 sequence reads: CASMVLGQQASEETQYF. CDR3 DNA sequence: TGTGCCAGCATGGTTCTTGGACAACAGGCCTCGGAAGAGACCCAGTACTTC. The chain couples TRBV2 to TRBJ2-5; TRBD1 is a possible D gene (5 bases). Between the trimmed V and J ends, which lost 7 bases and 3 bases, there was a span of 24 bases. The CDR3 totals 17 residues. Per germline, CDR1 SNHLY and CDR2 FYNNEI.